This passage covers 10 T cell receptor beta chains from one sample sequenced in a study of blood T cell repertoires in COVID-19. The assay was immunoSEQ multiplex PCR, and TCRdb's table has in-frame clones only and misses some. Among some 140,000 clones listed, roughly 80% were seen once. The specimen sequenced was peripheral blood. Receptors originate from an older woman with COVID-19, enrolled during active disease.

V and J are TRBV10-3 and TRBJ2-2, with 8 bases identical to TRBD1. The CDR3 extends over 15 amino acids. J was trimmed by 6 bases and V by 5 bases; bases with no gene match: 8. Germline V gene data show CDR1 as ENHRY and CDR2 as SYGVKD. This chain's CDR3 is CAISPGQGGPGELFF. CDR3 DNA sequence: TGTGCCATCAGTCCAGGACAGGGAGGCCCCGGGGAGCTGTTTTTT.

The chain uses TRBV7-2 and TRBJ1-1, with D tentatively TRBD1 (5 bases). Trimming stripped 1 base from V and 4 bases from J, with 19 bases between. CDR1 is SGHTA and CDR2 is FQGNSA in the germline V gene. The CDR3 has 17 amino acids. This chain's CDR3 is CASSLVARETAGTEAFF. The DNA for the CDR3 is TGTGCCAGCAGCTTAGTCGCCCGTGAGACAGCCGGCACTGAAGCTTTCTTT. Full variable domain (outside the CDR3, taken from reference TRBV7-2 and TRBJ1-1): GAGVSQSPSNKVTEKGKDVELRCDPISGHTALYWYRQSLGQGLEFLIYFQGNSAPDKSGLPSDRFSAERTGGSVSTLTIQRTQQEDSAVYLCASSLVARETAGTEAFFGQGTRLTVV.

This chain connects TRBV7-6 to TRBJ1-1; 8 nucleotides line up with TRBD1. The germline gives CDR1 SGHVS, CDR2 FNYEAQ. V was clipped by 2 bases and J by 1 base; unmatched bases: 6. The CDR3 length is 16 residues. The CDR3 region is CASSLWITGGNTEAFF. Here the CDR3 DNA reads TGTGCCAGCAGCTTATGGATCACAGGGGGGAACACTGAAGCTTTCTTT. Combining the CDR3 with reference TRBV7-6 and TRBJ1-1 gives the whole variable domain GAGVSQSPRYKVTKRGQDVALRCDPISGHVSLYWYRQALGQGPEFLTYFNYEAQQDKSGLPNDRFSAERPEGSISTLTIQRTEQRDSAMYRCASSLWITGGNTEAFFGQGTRLTVV.

The V and J genes are TRBV19 and TRBJ2-1; 15 positions match TRBD2. The CDR3 loop spans 15 amino acids. CDR1 is LNHDA, CDR2 SQIVND, per germline (reference sequence). V was pared by 6 bases and J by 9 bases, with 6 bases of the junction left unmatched. The CDR3 sequence is CASRTPGLAGGEQFF. CDR3 nucleotides: TGTGCCAGTAGAACACCGGGACTAGCGGGGGGTGAGCAGTTCTTC.

A single count supports this clone. The chain couples TRBV29-1 to TRBJ2-5; 12 positions agree with TRBD1. The CDR3 consists of 14 residues. The germline CDR1 and CDR2 sequences are SQVTM and ANQGSEA. V was clipped by 6 bases and J by 2 bases; unmatched bases: 4. CDR3 coding DNA: TGCAGCGTCCGGGACAGGGGGCGTCAAGAGACCCAGTACTTC. This codes for CSVRDRGRQETQYF.

This clone has a single count. The gene calls are TRBV10-3 and TRBJ2-5, with 11 bases that match TRBD2. Germline V gives CDR1 ENHRY, CDR2 SYGVKD. V shed 6 bases and J 3 bases; nucleotides not matched to a gene: 3. The CDR3 extends over 14 amino acids. The CDR3 nucleotides are TGTGCCATCAGGGGTAGCGGGGGGGAAGAGACCCAGTACTTC. Amino acids: CAIRGSGGEETQYF.

This clone was seen only once. The V gene is TRBV5-4, the J gene TRBJ1-1; 7 bases map to TRBD1. Germline CDR1 reads SGHNT; CDR2 reads YYREEE (reference sequence). The CDR3 covers 15 residues. The ends lost 0 bases at V and 4 bases at J; junction bases unmatched: 6. CDR3 in DNA: TGTGCCAGCAGCTTGGTCGACAGGGTGTTCACTGAAGCTTTCTTT. Translation gives CASSLVDRVFTEAFF.

The V and J genes are TRBV5-5 and TRBJ1-4, with D tentatively TRBD1 (6 bases). The CDR3 runs to 16 residues. V lost 4 bases and J lost 3, with 16 bases in between. Germline-derived CDR1 and CDR2 are SGHKS and YYEKEE (reference sequence). The CDR3 is CASSDIGGDSNEKLFF. The CDR3 DNA reads as TGTGCCAGCAGCGACATAGGGGGAGATTCTAATGAAAAACTGTTTTTT.

This chain links TRBV29-1 with TRBJ1-4, with TRBD1 matching over 7 bases. The junction had 7 bases not matched to a gene; V was cut back by 7 bases and J by 5 bases. The germline gives CDR1 SQVTM, CDR2 ANQGSEA. This CDR3 is built from 13 residues. CDR3 nucleotide sequence: TGCAGCGCCGGGGACAGTGGGAATGAAAAACTGTTTTTT. It is translated as CSAGDSGNEKLFF.

V and J are TRBV6-4 and TRBJ1-5, with D possibly matching TRBD1 (6 bases). V lost 5 bases, J lost 4 bases, and 15 bases lay in between. The CDR3 length is 15 residues. Germline loops: CDR1 MRHNA, CDR2 SNTAGT. The CDR3 protein is CASSLEGGLNQPQHF. As DNA, the CDR3 is TGTGCCAGCAGTTTAGAGGGGGGGCTTAATCAGCCCCAGCATTTT.